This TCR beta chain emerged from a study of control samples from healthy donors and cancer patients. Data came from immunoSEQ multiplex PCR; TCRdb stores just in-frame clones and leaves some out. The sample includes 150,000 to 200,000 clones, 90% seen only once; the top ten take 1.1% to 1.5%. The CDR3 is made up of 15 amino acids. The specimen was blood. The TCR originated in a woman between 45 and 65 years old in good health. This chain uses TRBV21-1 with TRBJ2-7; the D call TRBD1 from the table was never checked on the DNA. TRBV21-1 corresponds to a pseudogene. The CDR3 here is CASSPPRRDSYEQYF. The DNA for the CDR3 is TGTGCCAGCAGCCCTCCACGCAGGGACTCCTACGAGCAGTACTTC.